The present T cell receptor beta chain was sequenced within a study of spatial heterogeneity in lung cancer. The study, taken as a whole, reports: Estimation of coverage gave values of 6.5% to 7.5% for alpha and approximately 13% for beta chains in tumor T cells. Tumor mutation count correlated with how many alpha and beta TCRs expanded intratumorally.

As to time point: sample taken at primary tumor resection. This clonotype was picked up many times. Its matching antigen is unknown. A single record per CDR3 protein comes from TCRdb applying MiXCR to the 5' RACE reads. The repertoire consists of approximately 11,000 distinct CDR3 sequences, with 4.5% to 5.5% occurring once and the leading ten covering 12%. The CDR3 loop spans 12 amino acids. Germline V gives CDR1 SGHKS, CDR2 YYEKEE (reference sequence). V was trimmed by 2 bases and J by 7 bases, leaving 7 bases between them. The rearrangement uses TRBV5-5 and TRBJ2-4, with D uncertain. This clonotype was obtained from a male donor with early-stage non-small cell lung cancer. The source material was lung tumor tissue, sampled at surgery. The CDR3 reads CASSLQKNIQYF. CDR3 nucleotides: TGTGCCAGCAGCTTACAGAAGAACATTCAGTACTTC.